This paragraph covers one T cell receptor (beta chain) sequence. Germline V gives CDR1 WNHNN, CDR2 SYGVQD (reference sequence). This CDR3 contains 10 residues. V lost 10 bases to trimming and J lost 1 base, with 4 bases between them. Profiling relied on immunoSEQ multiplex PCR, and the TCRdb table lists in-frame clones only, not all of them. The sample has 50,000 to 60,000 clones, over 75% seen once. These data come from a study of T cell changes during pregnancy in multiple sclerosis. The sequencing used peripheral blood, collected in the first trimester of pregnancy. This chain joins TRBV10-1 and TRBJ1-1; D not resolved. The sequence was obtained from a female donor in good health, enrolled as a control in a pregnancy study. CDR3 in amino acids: CANQNTEAFF. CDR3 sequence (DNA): TGCGCCAATCAGAACACTGAAGCTTTCTTT.